The clone carrying this T cell receptor beta chain was seen at least ten times. Its antigen is not known. Each sorted population was over 95% pure. What was sequenced were expressed TCRB transcripts, since all of the isolated RNA had been reverse transcribed. This table comes from immunoSEQ multiplex PCR, and its TCRdb copy is limited to in-frame clones, with some not included. Here the sample spans over 150,000 clones, around 8% being singletons. The V gene's germline CDR1 is GTSNPN and CDR2 SVGIG (reference sequence). The trim removed 4 bases at V and 6 bases at J, leaving 7 bases unmatched. The CDR3 contains 15 residues. The data stem from a study of beta chain features in type 1 diabetes. On the study more broadly: Healthy donors and patients had similar age, gender and cell yields. Notes on the study in general: TCRB CDR3 length was moderately but significantly reduced in all four CD4+ subsets of Type 1 diabetes patients. Type 1 diabetes patients showed fewer insertions and more deletions at VDJ junctions.

The chain joins TRBV30 to TRBJ2-1; TRBD2 matches 12 bases. The sample was central memory CD4+ T cells from blood. This TCR derives from a woman aged 40 to 50 with type 1 diabetes. CDR3 in amino acids: CAWTRGGLAGNEQFF. CDR3 coding DNA: TGTGCCTGGACCAGGGGGGGACTAGCGGGCAATGAGCAGTTCTTC.